This note documents a single TCR beta chain sequence. What this receptor recognizes is not known. No base quality values were provided; no much bigger clone lies one nucleotide off. The cysteine opens and the phenylalanine closes a CDR3 of 16 amino acids. Kept here is only the CDR3 DNA, which spans 48 bases and is read in frame from base 1. The germline V and J ends show losses of 3 bases and 0 bases respectively, and no gene match explains 3 bases of the junction. In the germline V gene, CDR1 corresponds to KGHDR and CDR2 to SFDVKD. The data were obtained in a study (dated by TCRdb to the mid-2010s). Library creation used RT-PCR. This sample was sequenced with an Illumina MiSeq. TCRdb trimmed the raw reads at Q25, called clones with MiXCR and kept productive beta chains. Records with the same CDR3 protein are collapsed into one entry carrying the most frequent genes and DNA. The sample table contains about 680,000 distinct CDR3 sequences; only one count was recorded for approximately 15% of them. Of the sample, 3% to 4.5% falls within the top ten clones.

Here the chain combines TRBV24-1 and TRBJ2-2, and 7 junctional nucleotides match TRBD1. Sequencing input: memory CD4+ T cells from blood. The source of this sequence is a female donor in good health, serving as a healthy control. The CDR3 in this case is CATSDRDRPNTGELFF. DNA sequence: TGTGCCACCAGTGATCGGGACAGACCGAACACCGGGGAGCTGTTTTTT.